This is a list of T cell receptor beta chains from one sample in a study of T cell responses to AZD1222 COVID-19 vaccine. Measured with immunoSEQ multiplex PCR; TCRdb has only the in-frame clones, and not every one. The sample has 150,000 or so clones, around 92% seen once. Sequenced material: peripheral blood, taken on day 0 of AZD1222 vaccination. Receptors originate from an adult in good health. Each CDR3 is given with its conserved first and last residue. Fields, in order: V gene, J gene, clone size, D gene, CDR3 protein, CDR3 DNA. A D gene is named only where the DNA matches it firmly. Some rows have no size entry. The others give once, few or many, or a class for an expanded clone.

TRBV5-4	TRBJ2-3	.	TRBD2	CASSLGGGTDTQYF	TGTGCCAGCAGCTTGGGGGGGGGAACAGATACGCAGTATTTT
TRBV3-1/TRBV3-2	TRBJ2-1	few	TRBD1	CASSPPGQGREQFF	TGTGCCAGCAGCCCCCCGGGACAGGGTCGTGAGCAGTTCTTC
TRBV5-6	TRBJ1-1	.	TRBD1	CASSLQGQVRSTEAFF	TGTGCCAGCAGCTTGCAGGGACAGGTACGAAGCACTGAAGCTTTCTTT
TRBV20-1	TRBJ1-1	.	.	CSARMYTEAFF	TGCAGTGCTAGAATGTACACTGAAGCTTTCTTT
TRBV14	TRBJ1-3	.	.	CASSEGMGPGNTIYF	TGTGCCAGCAGCGAGGGGATGGGCCCTGGAAACACCATATATTTT
TRBV12-3/TRBV12-4	TRBJ2-7	.	TRBD1	CASSLTGGQQYF	TGTGCCAGCAGTTTAACAGGGGGCCAGCAGTACTTC
TRBV11-3	TRBJ2-2	.	TRBD2	CASSLAGGNTGELFF	TGTGCCAGCAGCTTAGCGGGAGGGAACACCGGGGAGCTGTTTTTT
TRBV11-1	TRBJ2-5	.	TRBD1	CASSPGTEVGQETQYF	TGTGCCAGCAGCCCCGGGACAGAGGTGGGACAAGAGACCCAGTACTTC
TRBV5-1	TRBJ2-5	.	.	CASSSLSGPFSGETQYF	TGCGCCAGCAGCTCGCTTAGCGGCCCCTTTTCCGGAGAGACCCAGTACTTC
TRBV7-2	TRBJ2-5	.	TRBD1	CASSLETGKETQYF	TGTGCCAGCAGCTTAGAGACAGGGAAAGAGACCCAGTACTTC
TRBV19	TRBJ2-6	once	TRBD2	CASSALGGGTGANVLTF	TGTGCCAGTAGTGCCCTGGGGGGAGGGACTGGGGCCAACGTCCTGACTTTC
TRBV6-5	TRBJ1-1	.	.	CASRGQLNTEAFF	TGTGCCAGCAGAGGTCAGCTTAACACTGAAGCTTTCTTT
TRBV14	TRBJ2-3	.	TRBD1	CASSQVTGGTDTQYF	TGTGCCAGCAGCCAAGTTACAGGGGGCACAGATACGCAGTATTTT
TRBV5-1	TRBJ1-1	.	.	CASSLGRNTEAFF	TGCGCCAGCAGCTTGGGCAGGAACACTGAAGCTTTCTTT
TRBV3-1/TRBV3-2	TRBJ1-1	.	.	CASSSPGFTAFF	TGTGCCAGCAGCTCTCCAGGGTTTACAGCTTTCTTT
TRBV2	TRBJ1-5	.	.	CAGGYLSNQPQHF	TGTGCCGGAGGGTACCTTAGCAATCAGCCCCAGCATTTT
TRBV6-1	TRBJ2-7	.	TRBD2	CASSDRLRLAGGEQYF	TGTGCCAGCAGTGACCGACTACGGCTAGCGGGAGGCGAGCAGTACTTC
TRBV6-5	TRBJ1-6	once	.	CASSLRRTGNNSPLHF	TGTGCCAGCAGTTTGCGAAGAACAGGGAACAATTCACCCCTCCACTTT
TRBV18	TRBJ2-6	once	.	CASSWGLNSGANVLTF	TGTGCCAGCTCTTGGGGACTGAACTCTGGGGCCAACGTCCTGACTTTC
TRBV5-4	TRBJ2-3	.	TRBD2	CASSPQSGGGADTQYF	TGTGCCAGCAGCCCCCAATCGGGAGGGGGGGCAGATACGCAGTATTTT
TRBV6-6	TRBJ1-1	.	.	CASSSPGTEAFF	TGTGCCAGCAGCTCCCCGGGCACTGAAGCTTTCTTT
TRBV11-2	TRBJ1-1	.	.	CASSSHTEAFF	TGTGCCAGCAGCTCTCACACTGAAGCTTTCTTT
TRBV20-1	TRBJ2-3	.	.	CSATDSLTQYF	TGCAGTGCTACGGACAGCCTCACGCAGTATTTT
TRBV4-1	TRBJ1-2	.	TRBD1	CASSQMEKVRGRDGYTF	TGCGCCAGCAGCCAAATGGAAAAGGTCAGGGGGCGAGATGGCTACACCTTC
TRBV25-1	TRBJ1-4	.	.	CASSEVGSEKLFF	TGTGCCAGCAGTGAAGTGGGCAGTGAAAAACTGTTTTTT
TRBV29-1	TRBJ1-1	.	.	CSVREQGGDREAFF	TGCAGCGTTCGAGAACAGGGAGGGGATCGTGAAGCTTTCTTT
TRBV19	TRBJ2-7	once	TRBD2	CASSISRLAHEQYF	TGTGCCAGTAGTATTTCCCGACTAGCCCACGAGCAGTACTTC
TRBV15	TRBJ1-6	.	.	CATSRDAPPLHF	TGTGCCACCAGCAGAGATGCCCCACCCCTCCACTTT
TRBV7-8	TRBJ1-2	once	.	CASSLAPMNYGYTF	TGTGCCAGCAGCCTAGCGCCGATGAACTATGGCTACACCTTC
TRBV5-1	TRBJ1-1	.	.	CASSLASGRRAAGAFF	TGCGCCAGCAGCTTGGCTTCGGGACGTAGGGCAGCGGGAGCTTTCTTT
TRBV7-9	TRBJ1-4	.	TRBD1	CASSLRTGTNEKLFF	TGTGCCAGCAGCCTACGGACAGGGACTAATGAAAAACTGTTTTTT
TRBV7-2	TRBJ1-2	.	TRBD1	CASSLGTGGGYTF	TGTGCCAGCAGCTTAGGGACAGGGGGAGGCTACACCTTC
TRBV20-1	TRBJ1-1	.	.	CSARLNTEAFF	TGCAGTGCTAGGCTGAACACTGAAGCTTTCTTT
TRBV29-1	TRBJ2-1	.	.	CSVRGIQGYYNEQFF	TGCAGCGTGAGGGGGATTCAGGGTTACTACAATGAGCAGTTCTTC
TRBV3-1/TRBV3-2	TRBJ1-1	.	.	CASSPEQTRGRNTEAFF	TGTGCCAGCAGCCCAGAACAAACTAGGGGGAGGAACACTGAAGCTTTCTTT
TRBV18	TRBJ1-5	.	.	CASSPLAGGGDQPQHF	TGTGCCAGCTCACCTCTCGCTGGGGGCGGCGATCAGCCCCAGCATTTT
TRBV28	TRBJ2-4	once	.	CASSLAVRGLNIQYF	TGTGCCAGCAGTTTAGCTGTCAGGGGACTAAACATTCAGTACTTC
TRBV12-3/TRBV12-4	TRBJ2-5	.	.	CASSLEGKETQYF	TGTGCCAGCAGTTTAGAGGGGAAAGAGACCCAGTACTTC
TRBV7-9	TRBJ1-2	.	.	CASSLGGLGDYGYTF	TGTGCCAGCAGCTTAGGAGGGCTCGGTGACTATGGCTACACCTTC
TRBV28	TRBJ1-3	.	TRBD1	CASSSGQATGNTIYF	TGTGCCAGCAGTTCAGGACAGGCCACTGGAAACACCATATATTTT
TRBV27	TRBJ1-1	.	TRBD1	CASSLGQGVTEAFF	TGTGCCAGCAGTCTCGGACAGGGGGTCACTGAAGCTTTCTTT
TRBV5-4	TRBJ1-6	.	TRBD1	CASTRGTGESPLHF	TGTGCCAGCACCCGGGGGACAGGGGAATCACCCCTCCACTTT
TRBV30	TRBJ2-1	.	.	CAWVVGLIGASEQFF	TGTGCCTGGGTGGTTGGGTTGATCGGCGCCTCTGAGCAGTTCTTC
TRBV7-9	TRBJ1-2	.	.	CASSLVNSYGYTF	TGTGCCAGCAGCTTAGTCAACTCGTATGGCTACACCTTC
TRBV5-6	TRBJ2-2	.	.	CASSDLTGELFF	TGTGCCAGCAGCGACTTGACCGGGGAGCTGTTTTTT
TRBV12-3/TRBV12-4	TRBJ1-1	.	.	CASSFEGRAFF	TGTGCCAGCAGTTTCGAGGGTCGGGCTTTCTTT
TRBV15	TRBJ1-5	.	TRBD1	CATSRDSGNQPQHF	TGTGCCACCAGCCGGGACAGCGGCAATCAGCCCCAGCATTTT
TRBV6-6	TRBJ1-2	.	TRBD1	CASSPGTGGGDYGYTF	TGTGCCAGCAGTCCCGGGACAGGGGGCGGCGACTATGGCTACACCTTC
TRBV28	TRBJ2-2	.	.	CASNQATTGELFF	TGTGCCAGTAATCAAGCGACAACCGGGGAGCTGTTTTTT
TRBV15	TRBJ2-1	.	.	CATSRVDSNNEQFF	TGTGCCACCAGCAGAGTTGACAGCAACAATGAGCAGTTCTTC
TRBV5-1	TRBJ1-6	.	TRBD1	CASSWRAQGEVSYNSPLHF	TGCGCCAGCAGCTGGCGGGCCCAGGGGGAAGTGTCCTATAATTCACCCCTCCACTTT
TRBV6-5	TRBJ1-3	few	TRBD1	CASRGTGSGNTIYF	TGTGCCAGCAGGGGGACAGGGTCTGGAAACACCATATATTTT
TRBV11-2	TRBJ1-2	.	.	CASSTQPTADYGYTF	TGTGCCAGCAGCACCCAGCCGACAGCGGACTATGGCTACACCTTC
TRBV2	TRBJ1-5	.	TRBD1	CASRPKTGGWQPQHF	TGTGCCAGCAGACCGAAGACAGGGGGATGGCAGCCCCAGCATTTT
TRBV7-2	TRBJ2-1	.	TRBD2	CASSLDGLAGVTNEQFF	TGTGCCAGCAGCTTAGATGGGCTGGCGGGAGTCACCAATGAGCAGTTCTTC